The clone carrying this T cell receptor (beta chain) was detected a few times. The entry originates in a study of control samples from healthy donors and cancer patients. Generated by immunoSEQ multiplex PCR, the TCRdb table keeps only in-frame clones and is missing some. The sample includes around 250,000 clones, roughly four fifths of them seen just once. This sequence originates from a woman aged 60-75 years with lung cancer. The sequencing input was PBMCs.

CDR3 protein: CASSSGQGGFEKLFF. The CDR3 DNA reads as TGCGCCAGCAGTTCCGGACAGGGAGGTTTTGAAAAACTGTTTTTT. The chain couples TRBV5-1 to TRBJ1-4, with 8 bases identical to TRBD1. There are 15 residues in the CDR3. Germline trimming cut 5 bases from V and 7 bases from J; bases unmatched to any gene: 10. The germline V gene encodes CDR1 SGHRS and CDR2 YFSETQ.